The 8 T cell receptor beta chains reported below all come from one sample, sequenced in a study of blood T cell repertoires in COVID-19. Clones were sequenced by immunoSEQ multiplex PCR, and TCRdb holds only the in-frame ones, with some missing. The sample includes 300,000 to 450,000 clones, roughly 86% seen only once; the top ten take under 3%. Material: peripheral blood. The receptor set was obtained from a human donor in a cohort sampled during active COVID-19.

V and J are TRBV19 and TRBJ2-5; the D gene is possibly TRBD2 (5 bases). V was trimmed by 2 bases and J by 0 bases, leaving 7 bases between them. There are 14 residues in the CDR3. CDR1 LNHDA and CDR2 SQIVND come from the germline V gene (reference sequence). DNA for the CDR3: TGTGCCAGTAGTATACCGGGAAACCAAGAGACCCAGTACTTC. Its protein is CASSIPGNQETQYF.

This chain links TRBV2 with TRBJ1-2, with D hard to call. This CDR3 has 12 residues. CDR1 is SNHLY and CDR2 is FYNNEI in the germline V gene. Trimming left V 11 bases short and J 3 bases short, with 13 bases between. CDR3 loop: CASHIRDYGYTF. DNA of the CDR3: TGTGCCTCCCACATCCGGGACTATGGCTACACCTTC. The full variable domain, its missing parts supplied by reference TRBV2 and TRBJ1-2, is EPEVTQTPSHQVTQMGQEVILRCVPISNHLYFYWYRQILGQKVEFLVSFYNNEISEKSEIFDDQFSVERPDGSNFTLKIRSTKLEDSAMYFCASHIRDYGYTFGSGTRLTVV.

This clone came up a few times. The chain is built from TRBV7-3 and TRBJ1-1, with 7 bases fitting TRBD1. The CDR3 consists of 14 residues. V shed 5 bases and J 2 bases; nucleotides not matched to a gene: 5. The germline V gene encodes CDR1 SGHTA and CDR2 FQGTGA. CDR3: CASSLDRVNTEAFF. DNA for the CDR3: TGTGCCAGCAGCCTAGACAGGGTAAACACTGAAGCTTTCTTT.

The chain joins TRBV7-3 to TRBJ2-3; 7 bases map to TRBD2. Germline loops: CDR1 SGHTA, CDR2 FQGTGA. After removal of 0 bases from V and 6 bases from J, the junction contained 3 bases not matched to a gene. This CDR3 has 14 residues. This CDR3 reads CASSLTAGGDTQYF. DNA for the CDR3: TGTGCCAGCAGCTTAACTGCCGGGGGGGATACGCAGTATTTT.

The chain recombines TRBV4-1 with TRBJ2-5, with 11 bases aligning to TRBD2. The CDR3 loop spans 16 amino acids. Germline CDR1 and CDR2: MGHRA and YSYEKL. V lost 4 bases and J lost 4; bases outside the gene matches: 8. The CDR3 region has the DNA TGCGCCAGCAGCCCTTATAGCGGGGGGGCCGGAGAGACCCAGTACTTC. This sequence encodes CASSPYSGGAGETQYF.

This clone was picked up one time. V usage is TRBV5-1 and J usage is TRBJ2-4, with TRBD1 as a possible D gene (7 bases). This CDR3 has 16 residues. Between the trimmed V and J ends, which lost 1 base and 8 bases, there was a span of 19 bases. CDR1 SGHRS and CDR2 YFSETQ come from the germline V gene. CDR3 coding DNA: TGCGCCAGCAGCTTGATGCCTGGGGGGCAGGGGGACATTCAGTACTTC. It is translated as CASSLMPGGQGDIQYF.

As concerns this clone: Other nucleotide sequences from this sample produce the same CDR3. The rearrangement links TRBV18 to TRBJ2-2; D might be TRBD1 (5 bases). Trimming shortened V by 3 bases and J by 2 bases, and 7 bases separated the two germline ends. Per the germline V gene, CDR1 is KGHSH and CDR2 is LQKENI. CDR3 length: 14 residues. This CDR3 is CASSPQGNTGELFF. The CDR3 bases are TGTGCCAGCTCACCTCAGGGAAACACCGGGGAGCTGTTTTTT.

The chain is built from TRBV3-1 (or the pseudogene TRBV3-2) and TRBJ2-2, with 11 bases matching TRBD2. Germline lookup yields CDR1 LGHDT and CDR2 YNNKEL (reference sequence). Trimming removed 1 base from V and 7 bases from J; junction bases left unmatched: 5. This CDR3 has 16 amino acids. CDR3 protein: CASSQALAGGLGELFF. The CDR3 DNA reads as TGTGCCAGCAGCCAAGCTCTAGCGGGAGGTCTCGGGGAGCTGTTTTTT.